This is a list of T cell receptor beta chains from one sample in a study of shared clonotypes between healthy human individuals. Profiling relied on immunoSEQ multiplex PCR, and the TCRdb table lists in-frame clones only, not all of them. Here the sample spans over a million clones, around 76% being singletons. The source material was memory CD4+ T cells sorted from blood. Receptors were obtained from a man younger than 35 in good health. The CDR3 runs from the conserved cysteine through the conserved F or W. A D gene is named only where the DNA matches it firmly. Not all rows give a size; the values are once, few, many and, for expanded clones, a class.

D gene,J gene,CDR3 length,clone size,V gene,CDR3 protein,CDR3 DNA
TRBD1,TRBJ1-6,15,NA,TRBV6-5,CASSRYRGTNSPLHF,TGTGCCAGCAGTCGATACAGGGGTACTAATTCACCCCTCCACTTT
NA,TRBJ2-3,14,NA,TRBV7-9,CASSSLAGTDTQYF,TGTGCCAGCAGCTCTCTGGCCGGCACAGATACGCAGTATTTT
NA,TRBJ2-3,11,NA,TRBV5-6,CASTFRDTQYF,TGTGCCAGCACCTTTAGGGATACGCAGTATTTT
NA,TRBJ1-2,14,NA,TRBV14,CASSREALDYGSTF,TGTGCCAGCAGCCGGGAGGCCTTAGACTATGGATCCACCTTC
TRBD2,TRBJ2-5,15,NA,TRBV7-2,CASSLAPSGQETQYF,TGTGCCAGCAGCTTAGCCCCTAGCGGCCAAGAGACCCAGTACTTC
TRBD1,TRBJ1-2,13,NA,TRBV30,CAQKGGASYGYTF,TGTGCCCAAAAAGGGGGCGCGAGCTATGGCTACACCTTC
TRBD1,TRBJ1-2,14,NA,TRBV19,CASSISTGGGGYTF,TGTGCCAGTAGTATCTCGACAGGGGGAGGTGGCTACACCTTC
NA,TRBJ2-1,14,once,TRBV30,CAWIAGRGPHEQFF,TGTGCCTGGATCGCAGGTCGGGGCCCCCATGAGCAGTTCTTC
NA,TRBJ2-4,13,NA,TRBV2,CASMRGAKNIQYF,TGTGCCAGCATGAGGGGAGCCAAAAACATTCAGTACTTC
NA,TRBJ2-1,15,NA,TRBV6-5,CASSYSILGGMKQFF,TGTGCCAGCAGTTACTCGATTTTAGGGGGAATGAAGCAGTTCTTC
TRBD1,TRBJ2-7,15,NA,TRBV7-9,CASSRTGTGTYEQYF,TGTGCCAGCAGCCGGACCGGGACAGGGACCTACGAGCAGTACTTC
NA,TRBJ2-7,15,NA,TRBV5-1,CASSLRDNLRGEQYF,TGCGCCAGCAGCCTCCGGGACAACCTGCGGGGGGAGCAGTACTTC
TRBD2,TRBJ2-1,15,once,TRBV9,CASSTIAGGLGEQFF,TGTGCCAGCAGCACAATAGCGGGGGGGCTTGGTGAGCAGTTCTTC
NA,TRBJ1-1,14,NA,TRBV11-2,CASSSSTGNTEAFF,TGTGCCAGCAGCTCCTCAACAGGGAACACTGAAGCTTTCTTT
TRBD1,TRBJ2-2,14,once,TRBV5-1,CASSVGQGTGELFF,TGCGCCAGCAGCGTAGGACAGGGCACCGGGGAGCTGTTTTTT
NA,TRBJ1-1,13,many,TRBV6-6,CASRNGMNTEAFF,TGTGCCAGCAGGAACGGAATGAACACTGAAGCTTTCTTT
NA,TRBJ1-5,15,few,TRBV19,CASIAVGNSNQPQHF,TGTGCCAGTATTGCAGTAGGTAATAGCAATCAGCCCCAGCATTTT
NA,TRBJ1-2,13,NA,TRBV18,CASSPMENYGYTF,TGTGCCAGCTCACCGATGGAGAACTATGGCTACACCTTC
TRBD2,TRBJ2-7,16,NA,TRBV7-2,CASSLGGSLPHYEQYF,TGTGCCAGCAGCTTGGGCGGGAGTCTCCCCCACTACGAGCAGTACTTC
TRBD2,TRBJ2-1,18,NA,TRBV19,CASSPGLAGGPALYEQFF,TGTGCCAGTAGTCCGGGACTAGCGGGAGGGCCTGCTCTCTATGAGCAGTTCTTC
NA,TRBJ1-1,17,few,TRBV7-9,CASSLATNRDRATEAFF,TGTGCCAGCAGCTTAGCTACCAATCGCGATAGAGCCACTGAAGCTTTCTTT
NA,TRBJ2-1,15,NA,TRBV6-5,CASSYSIGKYNEQFF,TGTGCCAGCAGTTACTCGATAGGGAAGTACAATGAGCAGTTCTTC
TRBD1,TRBJ1-2,13,NA,TRBV30,CAWSGQGRSGYTF,TGTGCCTGGAGCGGACAGGGGCGGTCCGGCTACACCTTC
NA,TRBJ2-5,14,NA,TRBV19,CASSPLSGQETQYF,TGTGCCAGTAGTCCTCTGTCCGGCCAAGAGACCCAGTACTTC
TRBD2,TRBJ2-3,15,NA,TRBV5-1,CASKESSAGGYTQYF,TGCGCCAGTAAAGAAAGCTCAGCGGGGGGATATACGCAGTATTTT
NA,TRBJ2-7,13,NA,TRBV30,CAWSRDGTYEQYF,TGTGCCTGGAGTCGGGACGGAACCTACGAGCAGTACTTC
NA,TRBJ2-2,15,NA,TRBV5-6,CASSLEARNTGELFF,TGTGCCAGCAGCTTGGAAGCAAGGAACACCGGGGAGCTGTTTTTT
TRBD1,TRBJ1-1,16,NA,TRBV4-3,CASSQDWGQGGLGAFF,TGCGCCAGCAGCCAAGATTGGGGACAGGGGGGCCTGGGTGCTTTCTTT
NA,TRBJ2-5,11,NA,TRBV21-1,CACTGGETQYF,TGTGCCTGCACAGGGGGAGAGACCCAGTACTTC
NA,TRBJ2-5,17,NA,TRBV2,CASSALGGNARVKTQYF,TGTGCCAGCAGTGCCCTAGGGGGGAACGCGAGGGTGAAGACCCAGTACTTC
NA,TRBJ1-2,13,NA,TRBV30,CAWSLGLNYGYTF,TGTGCCTGGAGTTTAGGGCTAAACTATGGCTACACCTTC
NA,TRBJ1-2,12,NA,TRBV6-6,CASSFTEKGYTF,TGTGCCAGCAGTTTCACGGAAAAGGGCTACACCTTC
NA,TRBJ1-2,15,NA,TRBV4-2,CASSQGAGYDYGYTF,TGTGCCAGCAGCCAAGGGGCAGGCTACGATTATGGCTACACCTTC
TRBD2,TRBJ2-7,15,NA,TRBV4-1,CASRPGTSGSYEQYF,TGCGCCAGCAGACCTGGGACTAGCGGGAGCTACGAGCAGTACTTC
NA,TRBJ1-1,15,NA,TRBV7-9,CASSLAGTGNTEAFF,TGTGCCAGCAGCTTAGCGGGTACTGGGAACACTGAAGCTTTCTTT
TRBD1,TRBJ1-1,14,NA,TRBV5-1,CASSPTGDNTEAFF,TGTGCCAGCAGCCCGACAGGGGATAACACTGAAGCTTTCTTT
NA,TRBJ1-4,15,once,TRBV11-2,CASSLGGREYEKLFF,TGTGCCAGCAGCTTAGGAGGCAGGGAGTATGAAAAACTGTTTTTT
NA,TRBJ1-1,11,few,TRBV6-5,CASSYYTEAFF,TGTGCCAGCAGTTACTACACTGAAGCTTTCTTT
NA,TRBJ1-6,13,NA,TRBV14,CASSQDWNSPLHF,TGTGCCAGCAGCCAAGATTGGAATTCACCCCTCCACTTT
TRBD1,TRBJ1-5,15,NA,TRBV9,CASSVGDRGNQPQHF,TGTGCCAGCAGCGTAGGAGACAGGGGAAATCAGCCCCAGCATTTT
NA,TRBJ1-3,16,NA,TRBV19,CASSTGTDRSGNTIYF,TGTGCCAGTAGTACAGGGACCGACCGCTCTGGAAACACCATATATTTT
NA,TRBJ1-1,13,NA,TRBV5-1,CASSQTPDTEAFF,TGCGCCAGCAGCCAAACCCCGGACACTGAAGCTTTCTTT
NA,TRBJ2-3,14,NA,TRBV7-9,CASSLVLGLDTQYF,TGTGCCAGCAGCTTAGTTTTAGGACTGGATACGCAGTATTTT
TRBD1,TRBJ1-6,15,many,TRBV4-3,CASSRDRGDNSPLHF,TGCGCCAGCAGCCGCGACAGGGGGGATAATTCACCCCTCCACTTT
NA,TRBJ1-4,15,NA,TRBV7-9,CASSRAGGLQGTLFF,TGTGCCAGCAGCCGTGCCGGGGGCCTTCAAGGGACTCTGTTTTTT
NA,TRBJ1-2,11,NA,TRBV5-6,CASSLMTGYTF,TGTGCCAGCAGCTTGATGACAGGCTACACCTTC
NA,TRBJ2-5,16,once,TRBV18,CASSPRDRGLQETQYF,TGTGCCAGCTCACCCCGGGATCGGGGGCTACAAGAGACCCAGTACTTC